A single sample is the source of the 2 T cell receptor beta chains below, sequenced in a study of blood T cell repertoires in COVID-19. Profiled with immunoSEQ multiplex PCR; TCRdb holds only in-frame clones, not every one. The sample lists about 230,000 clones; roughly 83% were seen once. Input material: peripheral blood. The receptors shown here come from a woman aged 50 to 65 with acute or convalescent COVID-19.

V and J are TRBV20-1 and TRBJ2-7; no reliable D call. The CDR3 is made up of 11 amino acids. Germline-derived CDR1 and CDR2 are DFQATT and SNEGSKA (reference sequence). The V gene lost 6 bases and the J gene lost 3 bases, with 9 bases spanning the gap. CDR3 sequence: CSAVLSYEQYF. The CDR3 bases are TGCAGTGCGGTTCTGAGCTACGAGCAGTACTTC.

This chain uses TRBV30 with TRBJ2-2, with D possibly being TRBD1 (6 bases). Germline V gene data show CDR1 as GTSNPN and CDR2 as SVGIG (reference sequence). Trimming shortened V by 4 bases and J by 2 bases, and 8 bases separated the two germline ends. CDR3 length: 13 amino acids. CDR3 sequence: CAWTGDNTGELFF. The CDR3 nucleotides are TGTGCCTGGACAGGGGATAACACCGGGGAGCTGTTTTTT. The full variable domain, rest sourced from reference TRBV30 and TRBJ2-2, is SQTIHQWPATLVQPVGSPLSLECTVEGTSNPNLYWYRQAAGRGLQLLFYSVGIGQISSEVPQNLSASRPQDRQFILSSKKLLLSDSGFYLCAWTGDNTGELFFGEGSRLTVL.